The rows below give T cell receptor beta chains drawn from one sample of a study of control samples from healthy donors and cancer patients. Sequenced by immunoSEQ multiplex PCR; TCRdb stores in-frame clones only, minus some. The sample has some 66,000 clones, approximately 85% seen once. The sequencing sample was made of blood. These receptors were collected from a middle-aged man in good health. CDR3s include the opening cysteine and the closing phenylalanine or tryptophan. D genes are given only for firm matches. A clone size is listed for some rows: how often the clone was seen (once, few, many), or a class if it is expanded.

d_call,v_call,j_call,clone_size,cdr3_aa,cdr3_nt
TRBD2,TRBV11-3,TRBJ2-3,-,CASSLAGRSDTQYF,TGTGCCAGCAGTCTAGCGGGAAGGTCAGATACGCAGTATTTT
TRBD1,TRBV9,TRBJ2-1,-,CASSVPQGEYNEQFF,TGTGCCAGCAGCGTACCGCAGGGGGAATACAATGAGCAGTTCTTC
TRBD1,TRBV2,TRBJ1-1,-,CASRGTARNTEAFF,TGTGCCAGCAGGGGGACAGCAAGGAACACTGAAGCTTTCTTT
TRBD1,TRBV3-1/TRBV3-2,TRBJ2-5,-,CASSRTGEGETQYF,TGTGCCAGCAGCAGGACAGGGGAGGGAGAGACCCAGTACTTC
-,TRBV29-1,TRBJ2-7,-,CSVRHGRTYEQYF,TGCAGCGTCCGACACGGCAGGACTTACGAGCAGTACTTC
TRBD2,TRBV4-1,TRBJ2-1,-,CASSLSYAGVAVAEQFF,TGCGCCAGCAGCCTAAGTTACGCGGGAGTGGCGGTTGCTGAGCAGTTCTTC
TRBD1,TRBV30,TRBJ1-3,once,CAWRPWDRASGNTIYF,TGTGCCTGGCGGCCTTGGGACAGGGCCTCAGGAAACACCATATATTTT
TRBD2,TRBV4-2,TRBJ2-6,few,CASSQDGGAGANVLTF,TGTGCCAGCAGCCAAGATGGGGGGGCTGGGGCCAACGTCCTGACTTTC
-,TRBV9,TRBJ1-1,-,CASSVWGYSTEAFF,TGTGCCAGCAGCGTATGGGGTTATAGCACTGAAGCTTTCTTT
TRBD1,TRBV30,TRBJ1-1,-,CAWSRDRGIAEAFF,TGTGCCTGGAGCAGGGACAGGGGTATCGCTGAAGCTTTCTTT
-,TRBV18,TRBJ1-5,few,CASSTRTHNQPQHF,TGTGCCAGCTCAACGAGGACGCACAATCAGCCCCAGCATTTT
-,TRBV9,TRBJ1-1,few,CASSAQPGGRDRSTEAFF,TGTGCCAGCAGTGCTCAACCGGGGGGCAGGGATAGGAGCACTGAAGCTTTCTTT
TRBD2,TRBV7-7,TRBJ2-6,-,CASSPRLGLAGSGANVLTF,TGTGCTAGCAGCCCGCGCTTAGGACTAGCGGGCTCTGGGGCCAACGTCCTGACTTTC
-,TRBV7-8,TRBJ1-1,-,CASSLVSAITEAFF,TGTGCCAGCAGCTTAGTCTCGGCAATAACTGAAGCTTTCTTT
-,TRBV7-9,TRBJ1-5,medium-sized,CASSLSGNGNQPQHF,TGTGCCAGCAGCTTATCAGGTAATGGAAATCAGCCCCAGCATTTT
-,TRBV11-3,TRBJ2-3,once,CASSLVLTDTQYF,TGTGCCAGCAGCTTAGTATTGACAGATACGCAGTATTTT
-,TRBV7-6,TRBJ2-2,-,CASSAASIHTGELFF,TGTGCCAGCAGCGCGGCTAGTATCCACACCGGGGAGCTGTTTTTT
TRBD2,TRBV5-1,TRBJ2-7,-,CASSHPSGSKDEQYF,TGCGCCAGCAGCCATCCTAGCGGGAGTAAAGACGAGCAGTACTTC
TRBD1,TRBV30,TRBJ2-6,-,CAWSDLTGVHSGANVLTF,TGTGCCTGGAGCGACTTGACAGGGGTACACTCTGGGGCCAACGTCCTGACTTTC
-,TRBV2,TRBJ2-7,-,CASSDRLDYEQYF,TGTGCCAGCAGTGACCGACTGGATTACGAGCAGTACTTC
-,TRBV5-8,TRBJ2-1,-,CASSLVAFEQFF,TGTGCCAGCAGCTTAGTCGCGTTTGAGCAGTTCTTC
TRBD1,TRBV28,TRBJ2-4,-,CASSPPDRGKNIQYF,TGTGCCAGCAGTCCCCCGGACAGGGGCAAAAACATTCAGTACTTC
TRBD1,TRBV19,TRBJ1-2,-,CASSGGQATNYGYTF,TGTGCCAGTAGTGGGGGACAGGCCACTAACTATGGCTACACCTTC
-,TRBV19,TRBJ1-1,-,CASSGRIPNTEAFF,TGTGCCAGTAGCGGACGGATACCCAACACTGAAGCTTTCTTT
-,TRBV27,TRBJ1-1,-,CASSLRPRGNTEAFF,TGTGCCAGCAGTTTGCGCCCTCGAGGGAACACTGAAGCTTTCTTT
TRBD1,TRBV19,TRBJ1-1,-,CASSENRDRGRTEAFF,TGTGCCAGTAGTGAGAACCGGGACAGGGGGCGGACTGAAGCTTTCTTT
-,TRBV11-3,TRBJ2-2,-,CASSLLTGELFF,TGTGCCAGCAGCTTACTTACGGGGGAGCTGTTTTTT
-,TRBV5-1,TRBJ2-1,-,CASSFLLANNEQFF,TGCGCCAGCAGCTTTTTACTGGCGAACAATGAGCAGTTCTTC
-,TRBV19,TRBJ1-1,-,CATRGAGALEALEAFF,TGTGCCACGAGGGGGGCAGGAGCATTGGAGGCCCTTGAAGCTTTCTTT
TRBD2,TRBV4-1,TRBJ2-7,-,CASSQGASGTDFNEQYF,TGCGCCAGCAGCCAAGGGGCTAGCGGGACAGACTTCAACGAGCAGTACTTC
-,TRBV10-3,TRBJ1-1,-,CAISEWNTEAFF,TGTGCCATCAGTGAGTGGAACACTGAAGCTTTCTTT
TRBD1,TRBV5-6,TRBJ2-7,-,CASSLIRRDRGSYEQYF,TGTGCCAGCAGCTTAATCCGCCGGGACAGGGGCTCCTACGAGCAGTACTTC
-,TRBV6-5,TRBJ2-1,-,CASSYSPGPKANEQFF,TGTGCCAGCAGTTACTCGCCGGGACCCAAGGCCAATGAGCAGTTCTTC
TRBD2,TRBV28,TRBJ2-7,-,CASSSGGGSYEQYF,TGTGCCAGTTCTAGCGGGGGGGGCTCCTACGAGCAGTACTTC
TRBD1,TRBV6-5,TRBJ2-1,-,CASSHTGGSYNEQFF,TGTGCCAGCAGTCATACAGGGGGCTCCTACAATGAGCAGTTCTTC
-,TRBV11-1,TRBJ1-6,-,CASSPRTDYNSPLHF,TGTGCCAGCAGCCCGAGGACAGATTATAATTCACCCCTCCACTTT
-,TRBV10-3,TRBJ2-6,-,CAISPRDSGANVLTF,TGTGCCATCAGCCCCCGGGACTCTGGGGCCAACGTCCTGACTTTC
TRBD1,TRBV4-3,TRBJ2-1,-,CASSQETGGRQFF,TGCGCCAGCAGCCAAGAGACAGGGGGAAGGCAGTTCTTC
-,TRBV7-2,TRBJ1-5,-,CASSSPNDQPQHF,TGTGCCAGCAGCTCCCCCAATGATCAGCCCCAGCATTTT
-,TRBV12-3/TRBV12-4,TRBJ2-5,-,CASSLPGEETQYF,TGTGCCAGCAGTTTACCGGGTGAGGAGACCCAGTACTTC
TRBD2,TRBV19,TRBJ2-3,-,CASSIRLAGSLSWTDTQYF,TGTGCCAGTAGTATCCGACTAGCGGGGTCTCTTAGTTGGACAGATACGCAGTATTTT
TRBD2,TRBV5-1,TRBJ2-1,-,CASSLATSLAGRPVNEQFF,TGCGCCAGCAGCTTGGCCACATCTTTAGCGGGCCGGCCCGTCAATGAGCAGTTCTTC
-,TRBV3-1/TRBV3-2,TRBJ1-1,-,CASSQLNTEAFF,TGTGCCAGCAGCCAGCTTAACACTGAAGCTTTCTTT
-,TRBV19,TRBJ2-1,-,CASSIPQHNEQFF,TGTGCCAGTAGTATACCCCAACACAATGAGCAGTTCTTC
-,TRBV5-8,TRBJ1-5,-,CASSLRANQPQHF,TGTGCCAGCAGCTTGCGGGCAAATCAGCCCCAGCATTTT
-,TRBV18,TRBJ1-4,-,CASSPATNEKLFF,TGTGCCAGCTCACCTGCAACTAATGAAAAACTGTTTTTT
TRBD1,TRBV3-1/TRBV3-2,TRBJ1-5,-,CASSPTGGSNQPQHF,TGTGCCAGCAGCCCAACAGGGGGTAGCAATCAGCCCCAGCATTTT
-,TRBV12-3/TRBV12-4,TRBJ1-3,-,CASLRIGGNTIYF,TGTGCCAGTTTGAGGATAGGAGGAAACACCATATATTTT
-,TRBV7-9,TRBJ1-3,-,CASIPGRTGNTIYF,TGTGCCAGCATCCCGGGACGGACTGGAAACACCATATATTTT
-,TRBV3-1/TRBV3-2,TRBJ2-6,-,CASSQAYQGTGANVLTF,TGTGCCAGCAGCCAAGCTTACCAGGGTACTGGGGCCAACGTCCTGACTTTC
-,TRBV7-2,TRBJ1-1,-,CASSLIAGMNTEAFF,TGTGCCAGCAGCTTAATTGCAGGGATGAACACTGAAGCTTTCTTT
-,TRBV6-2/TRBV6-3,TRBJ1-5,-,CASSYTRGNQPQHF,TGTGCCAGCAGTTACACTAGGGGCAATCAGCCCCAGCATTTT
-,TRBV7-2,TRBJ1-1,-,CASSLGGEITEAFF,TGTGCCAGCAGCTTAGGTGGGGAGATCACTGAAGCTTTCTTT
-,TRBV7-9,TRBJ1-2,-,CASSLFGDYGYTF,TGTGCCAGCAGCTTATTCGGGGACTATGGCTACACCTTC
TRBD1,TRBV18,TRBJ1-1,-,CASSRDRVLNTEAFF,TGTGCCAGCTCACGGGACAGGGTGTTGAACACTGAAGCTTTCTTT